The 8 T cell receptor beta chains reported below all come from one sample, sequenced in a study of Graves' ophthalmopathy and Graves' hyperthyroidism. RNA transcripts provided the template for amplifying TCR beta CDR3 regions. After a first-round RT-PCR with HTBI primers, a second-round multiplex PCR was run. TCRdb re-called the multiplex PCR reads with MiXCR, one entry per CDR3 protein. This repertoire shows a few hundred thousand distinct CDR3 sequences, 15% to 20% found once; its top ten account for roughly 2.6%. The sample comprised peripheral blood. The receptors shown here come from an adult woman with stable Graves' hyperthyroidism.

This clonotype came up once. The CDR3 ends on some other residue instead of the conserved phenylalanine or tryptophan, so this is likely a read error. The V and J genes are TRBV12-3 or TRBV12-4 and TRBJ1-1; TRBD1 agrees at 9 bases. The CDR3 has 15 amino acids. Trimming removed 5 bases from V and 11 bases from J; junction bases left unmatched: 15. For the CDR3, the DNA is TGTGCCAGCAGTAAGACGGGACAGGGTTTTTTTGGGGCTTTCTTG. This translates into CASSKTGQGFFGAFL.

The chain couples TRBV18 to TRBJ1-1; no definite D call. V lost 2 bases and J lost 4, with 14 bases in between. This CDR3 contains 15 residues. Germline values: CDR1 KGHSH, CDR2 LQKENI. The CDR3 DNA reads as TGTGCCAGCTCACCAGTACAGATCATGAGCACTGAAGCTTTCTTT. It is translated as CASSPVQIMSTEAFF.

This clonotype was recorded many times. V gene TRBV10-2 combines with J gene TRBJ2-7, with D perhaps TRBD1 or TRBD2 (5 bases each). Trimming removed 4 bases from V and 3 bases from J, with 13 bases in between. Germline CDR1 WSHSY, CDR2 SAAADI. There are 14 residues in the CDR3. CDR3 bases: TGCGCCAGCAGTGCTGGGGACGGACTCTACGAGCAGTACTTC. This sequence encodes CASSAGDGLYEQYF.

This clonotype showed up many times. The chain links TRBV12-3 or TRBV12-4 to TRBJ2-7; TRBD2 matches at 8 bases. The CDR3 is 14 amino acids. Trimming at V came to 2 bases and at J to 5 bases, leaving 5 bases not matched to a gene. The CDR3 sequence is CASSLFTSGDEQYF. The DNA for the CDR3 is TGTGCCAGCAGTTTATTCACTAGCGGAGACGAGCAGTACTTC.

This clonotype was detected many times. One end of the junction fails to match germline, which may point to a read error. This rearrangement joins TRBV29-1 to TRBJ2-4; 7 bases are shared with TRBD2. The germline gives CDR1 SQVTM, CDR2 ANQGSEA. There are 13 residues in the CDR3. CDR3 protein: CSAVVGGTNIKYF. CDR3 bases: TGCAGCGCCGTAGTGGGAGGGACGAACATTAAGTACTTC. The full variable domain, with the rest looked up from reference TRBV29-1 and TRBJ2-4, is SAVISQKPSRDICQRGTSLTIQCQVDSQVTMMFWYRQQPGQSLTLIATANQGSEATYESGFVIDKFPISRPNLTFSTLTVSNMSPEDSSIYLCSAVVGGTNIKYFGAGTRLSVL.

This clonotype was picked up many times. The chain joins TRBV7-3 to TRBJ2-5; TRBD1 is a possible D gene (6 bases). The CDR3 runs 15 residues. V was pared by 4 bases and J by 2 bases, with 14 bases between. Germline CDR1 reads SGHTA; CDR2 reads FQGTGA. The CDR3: CASSSDGQPQETQYF. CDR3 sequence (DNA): TGTGCCAGCAGCTCAGACGGACAGCCTCAAGAGACCCAGTACTTC.

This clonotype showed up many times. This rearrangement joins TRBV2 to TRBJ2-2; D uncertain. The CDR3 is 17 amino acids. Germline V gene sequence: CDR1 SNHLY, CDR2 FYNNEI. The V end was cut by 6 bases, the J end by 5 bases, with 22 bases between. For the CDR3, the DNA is TGTGCCAGCAGACTCGCTTGGTGGGCAGGTTATACCGGGGAGCTGTTTTTT. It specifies CASRLAWWAGYTGELFF.

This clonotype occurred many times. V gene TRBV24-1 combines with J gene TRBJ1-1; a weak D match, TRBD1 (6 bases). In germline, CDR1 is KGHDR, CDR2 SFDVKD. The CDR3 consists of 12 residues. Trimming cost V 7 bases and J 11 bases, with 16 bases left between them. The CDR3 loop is CATRDEQGTAFF. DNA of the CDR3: TGTGCCACCAGGGACGAACAGGGCACGGCTTTCTTT.